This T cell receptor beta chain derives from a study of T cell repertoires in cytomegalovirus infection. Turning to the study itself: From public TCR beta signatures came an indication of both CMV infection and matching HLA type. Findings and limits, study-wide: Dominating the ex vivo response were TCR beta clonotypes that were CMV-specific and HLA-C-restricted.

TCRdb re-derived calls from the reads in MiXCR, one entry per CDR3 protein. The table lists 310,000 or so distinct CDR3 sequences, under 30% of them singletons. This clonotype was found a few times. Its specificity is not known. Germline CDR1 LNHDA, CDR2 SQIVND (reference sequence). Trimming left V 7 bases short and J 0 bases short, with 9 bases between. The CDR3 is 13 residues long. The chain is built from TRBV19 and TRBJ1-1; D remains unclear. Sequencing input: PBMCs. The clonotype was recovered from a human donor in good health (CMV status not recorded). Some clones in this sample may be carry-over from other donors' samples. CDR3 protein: CASTEALNTEAFF. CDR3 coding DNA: TGTGCCAGTACAGAGGCCTTGAACACTGAAGCTTTCTTT.